One and the same sample provided the 26 T cell receptor beta chains below, sequenced in a study of blood T cell repertoires in COVID-19. TCRdb's copy holds only in-frame clones and misses some; the assay was immunoSEQ multiplex PCR. Among roughly 120,000 clones listed, 70% to 80% were seen once. The sequencing input was peripheral blood. The receptors derive from a woman aged 55-69 years with acute or convalescent COVID-19.

The genes are TRBV6-2 or TRBV6-3 and TRBJ2-7; TRBD1 matches at 7 bases. J gave up 3 bases and V 5 bases, and 7 bases lay outside the gene matches. The CDR3 has 14 amino acids. The V gene's germline CDR1 is MNHEY and CDR2 SVGEGT. As DNA, the CDR3 is TGTGCCAGCAGTAAAGGGACAGAATTCTACGAGCAGTACTTC. Residues: CASSKGTEFYEQYF.

The V call is TRBV30, the J call TRBJ1-4, with D possibly being TRBD1 (6 bases). CDR1 is GTSNPN and CDR2 is SVGIG in the germline V gene (reference sequence). The V end was cut by 5 bases, the J end by 7 bases, with 17 bases between. The CDR3 totals 14 residues. The CDR3 DNA sequence: TGTGCCTGGGGCATAGGGGGTGGTAGTGAAAAACTGTTTTTT. As protein: CAWGIGGGSEKLFF.

The chain links TRBV11-2 to TRBJ1-6; 11 nucleotides align to TRBD1. V lost 4 bases to trimming and J lost 14 bases; unmatched junction nucleotides: 10. Germline loops: CDR1 SGHAT, CDR2 FQNNGV. There are 15 residues in the CDR3. The CDR3 region is CASSSYGQGAGALHF. In DNA form, the CDR3 reads TGTGCCAGCAGCTCCTATGGACAGGGGGCAGGAGCCCTCCACTTT. The whole variable domain, filled in from reference TRBV11-2 and TRBJ1-6, reads EAGVAQSPRYKIIEKRQSVAFWCNPISGHATLYWYQQILGQGPKLLIQFQNNGVVDDSQLPKDRFSAERLKGVDSTLKIQPAKLEDSAVYLCASSSYGQGAGALHFGNGTRLTVT.

The chain uses TRBV28 and TRBJ2-7, with D perhaps matching TRBD1 (6 bases). CDR3 length: 12 amino acids. The ends were cut back, 4 bases at V and 6 bases at J, with 10 bases in the middle. Germline V gives CDR1 MDHEN, CDR2 SYDVKM. CDR3 sequence: CASSSSGVEQYF. The CDR3 bases are TGTGCCAGCAGTTCATCAGGGGTCGAGCAGTACTTC.

V usage is TRBV13 and J usage is TRBJ1-1; tentatively, D is TRBD1 (5 bases). The CDR3 runs 14 residues. Per germline, CDR1 PRHDT and CDR2 FYEKMQ (reference sequence). V lost 4 bases, J lost 1 base, and 10 bases lay in between. DNA of the CDR3: TGTGCCAGCAGCTCCACAGGCGGGAACACTGAAGCTTTCTTT. It is translated as CASSSTGGNTEAFF.

The sample holds a few counts of this clone. The CDR3: CASSQQQGSAGGYTF. The CDR3, as DNA: TGCGCCAGCAGCCAGCAACAGGGATCGGCTGGGGGCTACACCTTC. This chain connects TRBV4-3 to TRBJ1-2; tentatively, D is TRBD1 (6 bases). Germline CDR1 is LGHNA and CDR2 is YSLEER. The CDR3 consists of 15 residues. Between the trimmed V and J ends, which lost 3 bases and 8 bases, there was a span of 19 bases.

The rearrangement uses TRBV5-4 and TRBJ2-2; TRBD2 matches at 15 bases. V lost 4 bases to trimming and J lost 3 bases; unmatched junction nucleotides: 7. Germline CDR1 and CDR2: SGHNT and YYREEE (reference sequence). This CDR3 comprises 18 residues. The CDR3, as DNA: TGTGCCAGCAGCCCGGGACTAGCGGGGGGCCTATACACCGGGGAGCTGTTTTTT. Encoded protein: CASSPGLAGGLYTGELFF.

The chain links TRBV10-3 to TRBJ2-7, with 8 nucleotides matching TRBD1. J lost 6 bases, V lost 7 bases, and 11 bases had no gene match. The CDR3 runs to 14 residues. In germline, CDR1 is ENHRY, CDR2 SYGVKD. The CDR3 nucleotides are TGTGCCATCAACCCCGGGACAGGTAGAGGCGAGCAGTACTTC. It is translated as CAINPGTGRGEQYF.

The J gene is TRBJ2-1, the V gene TRBV12-3 or TRBV12-4; D is uncertain. The CDR3 runs 13 residues. V was cut by 3 bases and J by 2 bases, with 5 bases left in between. This chain's CDR3 is CASSFFTYNEQFF. The CDR3 DNA sequence: TGTGCCAGCAGTTTCTTTACCTACAATGAGCAGTTCTTC.

V and J are TRBV4-3 and TRBJ2-7; no clear D gene. The germline gives CDR1 LGHNA, CDR2 YSLEER. With 0 bases removed from V and 5 bases from J, the gap between germline ends came to 8 bases. There are 13 residues in the CDR3. CDR3 DNA: TGCGCCAGCAGCCAAGATCTATTTGACGAGCAGTACTTC. This translates into CASSQDLFDEQYF.

The chain links TRBV5-1 to TRBJ2-7; D remains ambiguous. CDR3 size: 14 residues. CDR1 SGHRS and CDR2 YFSETQ come from the germline V gene. Trimming pared 5 bases from V and 3 bases from J, leaving 15 bases between. CDR3 nucleotide sequence: TGCGCCAGCAGATTCGCAGTATCCGTCTACGAGCAGTACTTC. It is translated as CASRFAVSVYEQYF.

As regards this clone: Other DNA sequences in the same sample also yield this CDR3. This sequence joins TRBV2 and TRBJ1-2; a weak D match, TRBD1 (5 bases). The CDR3 loop spans 13 amino acids. V lost 3 bases and J 5 bases, leaving 10 bases between the germline ends. Germline CDR1 is SNHLY and CDR2 is FYNNEI. The CDR3 spells CASSETGGYGYTF. Written as DNA, the CDR3 is TGTGCCAGCAGTGAGACCGGGGGGTATGGCTACACCTTC.

The chain combines TRBV18 with TRBJ1-4; the D is unclear. The germline V and J ends were trimmed by 4 bases and 8 bases, with 11 bases remaining between them. The CDR3 loop spans 13 amino acids. CDR1 and CDR2 from the germline V gene are KGHSH and LQKENI. The DNA of the CDR3 is TGTGCCAGCTCACGTGATCGGTTCGAAAAACTGTTTTTT. It yields the protein CASSRDRFEKLFF.

The chain has TRBV25-1 and TRBJ1-2, with TRBD1 as a possible D gene (6 bases). V dropped 3 bases and J dropped 12 bases, with 17 bases sitting between them. In germline, CDR1 is MGHDK, CDR2 SYGVNS. The CDR3 has 13 amino acids. The CDR3 DNA is TGTGCCAGCAGTGAGATGGGGGGGCGCCGCCACACCTTC. This translates into CASSEMGGRRHTF.

The chain combines TRBV11-3 with TRBJ2-1; TRBD1 agrees at 7 bases. From germline, CDR1 is SGHNT and CDR2 YENEEA. The CDR3 is made up of 15 amino acids. V was pared by 5 bases and J by 2 bases, with 6 bases of the junction left unmatched. CDR3 amino acids: CASSLRTGPYNEQFF. The DNA for the CDR3 is TGTGCCAGCAGCCTCAGGACAGGACCCTACAATGAGCAGTTCTTC.

V gene TRBV27 combines with J gene TRBJ1-1, with 7 bases fitting TRBD1. V lost 1 base and J lost 6; bases outside the gene matches: 23. Per germline, CDR1 MNHEY and CDR2 SMNVEV (reference sequence). CDR3 length equals 20 residues. The CDR3 DNA reads TGTGCCAGCAGTTTATTTTCTGTGGTGTTTACCCGAGGGGGCATCGCTGAAGCTTTCTTT. Translating gives CASSLFSVVFTRGGIAEAFF.

J is TRBJ2-7 and V is TRBV5-1, with D possibly TRBD1 on 6 matching bases. This CDR3 is 14 amino acids long. Germline CDR1 reads SGHRS; CDR2 reads YFSETQ. V lost 3 bases and J 5 bases, leaving 15 bases between the germline ends. DNA for the CDR3: TGCGCCAGCAGCTCAATGACAGGCTCTCACGAGCAGTACTTC. This encodes CASSSMTGSHEQYF.

The chain carries TRBV21-1 and TRBJ2-1; the DNA was not used to check the table's D call, TRBD1. TRBV21-1 is tagged as a pseudogene. The CDR3 contains 15 residues. The CDR3 here is CASRTGRFSYNEQFF. The CDR3, as DNA: TGTGCCAGCAGGACAGGGCGCTTCTCCTACAATGAGCAGTTCTTC.

This sequence joins TRBV5-1 and TRBJ2-5; 13 bases match TRBD2. The germline gives CDR1 SGHRS, CDR2 YFSETQ. V shed 4 bases, J shed 2 bases, and the junction held 2 bases outside the gene matches. The CDR3 contains 15 residues. The CDR3 DNA sequence: TGCGCCAGCAGCATACTAGCGGGGGGGCAAGAGACCCAGTACTTC. Translating gives CASSILAGGQETQYF.

The chain carries TRBV28 and TRBJ1-1; no clear D gene. The CDR3 length is 13 residues. Germline V lookup: CDR1 MDHEN, CDR2 SYDVKM. V was shortened by 5 bases and J by 7 bases, with 14 bases between the two germline ends. The CDR3 region has the DNA TGTGCCAGCAGTCTGGGAACGCGGGGTGAAGCTTTCTTT. It specifies CASSLGTRGEAFF.

The rearrangement uses TRBV30 and TRBJ1-2; 9 bases are shared with TRBD1. Germline trimming cut 4 bases from V and 6 bases from J; bases unmatched to any gene: 18. This CDR3 contains 17 residues. CDR1 and CDR2 (germline): GTSNPN, SVGIG (reference sequence). DNA of the CDR3: TGTGCCTGGACTAACCCACCGGGACAGGGTAAAGGGCATGGCTACACCTTC. As protein: CAWTNPPGQGKGHGYTF.

This sequence joins TRBV5-6 and TRBJ1-2; D not resolved. Germline CDR1 and CDR2: SGHDT and YYEEEE. Trimming removed 0 bases at V and 4 bases at J, with 4 bases between. The length of the CDR3 is 12 residues. CDR3 loop: CASSLASYGYTF. Here the CDR3 DNA reads TGTGCCAGCAGCTTGGCCTCCTATGGCTACACCTTC.

In its sample, this clone was seen once. The chain carries TRBV28 and TRBJ1-5; D perhaps matches TRBD1 (6 bases). Between the trimmed V and J ends, which lost 5 bases and 3 bases, there was a span of 20 bases. The germline V gene encodes CDR1 MDHEN and CDR2 SYDVKM. This CDR3 is 17 amino acids long. The CDR3 DNA is TGTGCCAGCAGTCCAACCGGGGGGGGCCAGATCAATCAGCCCCAGCATTTT. Translated, it gives CASSPTGGGQINQPQHF.

The gene calls are TRBV9 and TRBJ1-2; D call uncertain. Looked up from germline, CDR1 is SGDLS and CDR2 is YYNGEE. The germline V and J ends were trimmed by 3 bases and 7 bases, with 13 bases remaining between them. This CDR3 comprises 13 residues. The CDR3 DNA follows: TGTGCCAGCAGCGACGGACTGAATCTTGGCTACACCTTC. Translation gives CASSDGLNLGYTF.

This chain connects TRBV7-9 to TRBJ1-1, with TRBD1 identical over 8 bases. Germline trimming cut 5 bases from V and 0 bases from J; bases unmatched to any gene: 8. CDR1 is SEHNR and CDR2 is FQNEAQ in the germline V gene (reference sequence). CDR3 length equals 16 residues. CDR3 region: CASSPRSGGLNTEAFF. Written as DNA, the CDR3 is TGTGCCAGCAGCCCCAGGTCAGGGGGCTTGAACACTGAAGCTTTCTTT.

The V gene is TRBV6-5, the J gene TRBJ1-1, with D uncertain. Germline loops: CDR1 MNHEY, CDR2 SVGAGI. This CDR3 is built from 12 residues. Between the trimmed V and J ends, which lost 2 bases and 1 base, there was a span of 2 bases. The CDR3, as DNA: TGTGCCAGCAGTTACCAGAACACTGAAGCTTTCTTT. It specifies CASSYQNTEAFF.